Listed here is a single T cell receptor beta chain. V shed 5 bases and J 4 bases; nucleotides not matched to a gene: 17. The CDR3 covers 18 residues. The germline V gene has CDR1 MNHEY and CDR2 SMNVEV (reference sequence). The data stem from a study of T-cell reconstitution after alpha-beta-depleted transplantation in children. The TCRbeta library was prepared with unique molecular identifiers. Each CDR3 protein is one row after TCRdb ran MiXCR on the PCR reads. Among hundreds of thousands of distinct CDR3 sequences listed, roughly 9.5% were seen once. The material was PBMCs from the stem cell graft donor, obtained from the stem cell graft. The source is a human donor who donated a stem cell graft to a child with SCID. The rearrangement uses TRBV27 and TRBJ2-7; 10 bases agree with TRBD1. CDR3 nucleotides: TGTGCCAGCAGTCCGCTGACAGGGGGCCTCGGGGGAATATACGAGCAGTACTTC. This encodes CASSPLTGGLGGIYEQYF.